A single T cell receptor (beta chain) is shown here with its context. This clonotype has just a few counts. Its antigen is still unknown. No base qualities exist here, and no much larger clone lies one base off it. This sample is drawn from a study of T-cell reconstitution after alpha-beta-depleted transplantation in children (dated by TCRdb to about 2016). Turning to the overall study: Using TCR repertoire profiling, the study quantitatively followed how T-cell immune reconstitution unfolded in children after TCRalphabeta/CD19-depleted allogeneic hematopoietic cell transplantation.

Libraries were constructed by PCR. Instrument on record: Illumina HiSeq 2500. Molecular barcoding was employed in the preparation of TCR libraries, with unique molecular identifiers being used to normalize TCRbeta repertoire quantification. The public reads were reprocessed in TCRdb via fastp at Q25 and MiXCR, keeping in-frame beta chains. Duplicate CDR3 protein sequences are folded into a single record with the most common DNA and genes. The sample has around 410,000 distinct CDR3 sequences on record, 9.5% to 13% of them singletons. 4.5% to 7% of the sample lies in the top ten. From cysteine to phenylalanine, the CDR3 is 15 amino acids long. Just CDR3 DNA is preserved here, 45 bases in frame from base 1. The CDR1 and CDR2 encoded by the germline V gene (reference sequence) are DFQATT and SNEGSKA. V drops 6 bases and J drops 1 base, leaving 17 bases in between.

This TCR was recovered from a human donor who donated a stem cell graft to a child with acute myeloid leukemia. The sequencing used PBMCs from the stem cell graft donor, collected from the stem cell graft. Recombination linked TRBV20-1 to TRBJ2-3, and TRBD2 may be the D gene, going by 6 matching bases. The CDR3 protein sequence reads: CSANWVASGTDTQYF. The bases read TGCAGTGCAAACTGGGTGGCTAGCGGCACAGATACGCAGTATTTT.